This T cell receptor (beta chain) derives from a study of T cell responses to AZD1222 COVID-19 vaccine. Study observations and caveats: Sampling that yielded the repertoires occurred only after the peak T cell response. Unmutated regions of variants are reportedly targeted by nearly half of spike-specific TCRs. Clonal diversity was possibly underestimated, and the donors were mostly white British, with more females.

It was second doses at about 4 or about 12 weeks that were pooled. Turning to this clone: Its antigen is not known.

The table came from immunoSEQ multiplex PCR; TCRdb's copy has only in-frame clones and leaves some out. The table lists 120,000 or so clones, around 87% of them singletons. Here the sequenced sample was peripheral blood, taken 28 days after the second AZD1222 dose. This sequence was found in an adult who received the AZD1222 COVID-19 vaccine.

Written as DNA, the CDR3 is TGTGCCAGCAGCCTACGGGGGTCCTACGAGCAGTACTTC. This sequence encodes CASSLRGSYEQYF. This chain joins TRBV7-8 and TRBJ2-7; maybe TRBD2 (6 bases). The CDR3 is 13 amino acids. Germline CDR1 and CDR2: SGHVS and FQNEAQ. V was trimmed by 5 bases and J by 1 base, leaving 9 bases between them.